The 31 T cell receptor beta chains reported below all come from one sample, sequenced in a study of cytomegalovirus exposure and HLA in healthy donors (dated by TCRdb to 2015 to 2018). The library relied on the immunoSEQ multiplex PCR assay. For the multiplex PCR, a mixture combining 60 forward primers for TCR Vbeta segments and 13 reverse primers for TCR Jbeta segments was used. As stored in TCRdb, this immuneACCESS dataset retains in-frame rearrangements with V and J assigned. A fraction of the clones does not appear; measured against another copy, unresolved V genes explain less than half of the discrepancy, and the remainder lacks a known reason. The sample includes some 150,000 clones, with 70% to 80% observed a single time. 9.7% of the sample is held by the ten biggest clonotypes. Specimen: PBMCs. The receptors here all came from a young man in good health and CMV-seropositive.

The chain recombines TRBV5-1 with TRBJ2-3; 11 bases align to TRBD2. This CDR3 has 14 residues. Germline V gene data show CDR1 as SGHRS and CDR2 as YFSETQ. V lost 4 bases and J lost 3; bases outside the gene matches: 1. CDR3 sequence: CASSRTSGTDTQYF. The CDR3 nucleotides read TGCGCCAGCAGCCGGACTAGCGGGACAGATACGCAGTATTTT.

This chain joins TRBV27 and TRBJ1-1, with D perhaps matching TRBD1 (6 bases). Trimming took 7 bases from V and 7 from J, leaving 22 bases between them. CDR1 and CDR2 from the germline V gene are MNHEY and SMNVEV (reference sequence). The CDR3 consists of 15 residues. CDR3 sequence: CASNPGPRGISEAFF. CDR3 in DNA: TGTGCCAGCAATCCGGGCCCCAGGGGAATCAGTGAAGCTTTCTTT.

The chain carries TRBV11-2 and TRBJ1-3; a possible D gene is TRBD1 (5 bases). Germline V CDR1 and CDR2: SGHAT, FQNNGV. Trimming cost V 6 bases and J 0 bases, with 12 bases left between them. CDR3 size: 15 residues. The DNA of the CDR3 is TGTGCCAGCAGTTCCATGCAGGGCTCTGGAAACACCATATATTTT. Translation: CASSSMQGSGNTIYF. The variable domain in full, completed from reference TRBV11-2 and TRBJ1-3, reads EAGVAQSPRYKIIEKRQSVAFWCNPISGHATLYWYQQILGQGPKLLIQFQNNGVVDDSQLPKDRFSAERLKGVDSTLKIQPAKLEDSAVYLCASSSMQGSGNTIYFGEGSWLTVV.

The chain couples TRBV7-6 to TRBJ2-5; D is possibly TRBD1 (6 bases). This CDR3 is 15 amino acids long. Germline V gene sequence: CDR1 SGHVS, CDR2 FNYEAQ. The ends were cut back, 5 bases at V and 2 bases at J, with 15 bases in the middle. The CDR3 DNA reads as TGTGCCAGCAGCCGAGGACAGCTCCCACAAGAGACCCAGTACTTC. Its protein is CASSRGQLPQETQYF. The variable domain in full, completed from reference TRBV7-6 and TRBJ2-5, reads GAGVSQSPRYKVTKRGQDVALRCDPISGHVSLYWYRQALGQGPEFLTYFNYEAQQDKSGLPNDRFSAERPEGSISTLTIQRTEQRDSAMYRCASSRGQLPQETQYFGPGTRLLVL.

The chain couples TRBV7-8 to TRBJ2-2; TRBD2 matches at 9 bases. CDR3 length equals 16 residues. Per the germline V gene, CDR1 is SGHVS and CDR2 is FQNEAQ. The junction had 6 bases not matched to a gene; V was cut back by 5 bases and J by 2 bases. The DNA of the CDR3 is TGTGCCAGCAGCCCCCGACTAGCGGCCAACACCGGGGAGCTGTTTTTT. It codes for CASSPRLAANTGELFF.

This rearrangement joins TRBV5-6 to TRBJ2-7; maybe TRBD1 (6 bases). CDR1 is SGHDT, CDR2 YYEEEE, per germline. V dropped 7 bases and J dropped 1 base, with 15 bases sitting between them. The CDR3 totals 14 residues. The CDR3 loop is CASELRDTSYEQYF. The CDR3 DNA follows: TGTGCCAGCGAACTCCGGGACACATCCTACGAGCAGTACTTC.

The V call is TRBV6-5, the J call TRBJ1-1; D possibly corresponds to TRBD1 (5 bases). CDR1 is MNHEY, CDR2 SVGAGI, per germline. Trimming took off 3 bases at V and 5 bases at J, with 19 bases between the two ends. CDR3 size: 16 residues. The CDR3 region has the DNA TGTGCCAGCAGTTATCTGCAGGCCCCAGGGAATACTGAAGCTTTCTTT. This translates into CASSYLQAPGNTEAFF.

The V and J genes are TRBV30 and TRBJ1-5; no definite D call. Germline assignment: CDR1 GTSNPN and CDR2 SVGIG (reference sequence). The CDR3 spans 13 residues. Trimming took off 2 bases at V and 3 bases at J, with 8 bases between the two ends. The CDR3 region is CAWSLGDNQPQHF. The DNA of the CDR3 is TGTGCCTGGAGTCTCGGGGACAATCAGCCCCAGCATTTT.

CDR3 sequence reads: CASSIQTLSTEQYF. Written as DNA, the CDR3 is TGTGCCAGTAGTATACAAACACTAAGTACCGAGCAGTACTTC. This chain connects TRBV19 to TRBJ2-7; no reliable D call. V lost 2 bases and J 6 bases, leaving 14 bases between the germline ends. Looked up from germline, CDR1 is LNHDA and CDR2 is SQIVND (reference sequence). CDR3 length: 14 residues.

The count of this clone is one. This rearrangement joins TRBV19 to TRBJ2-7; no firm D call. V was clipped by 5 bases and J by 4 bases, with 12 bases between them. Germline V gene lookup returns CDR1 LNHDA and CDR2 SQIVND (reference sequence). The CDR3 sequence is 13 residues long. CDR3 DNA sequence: TGTGCCAGTAGTGTTGACGAGACTTACGAGCAGTACTTC. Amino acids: CASSVDETYEQYF.

The CDR3 protein is CASSLTRNTGHHEADTQYF. DNA for the CDR3: TGTGCCAGCAGTCTAACGAGGAACACGGGACACCATGAGGCAGATACGCAGTATTTT. J is TRBJ2-3 and V is TRBV6-9; D possibly corresponds to TRBD1 (6 bases). CDR1 is MNHGY, CDR2 SVAAGI, per germline. The V gene lost 5 bases and the J gene lost 4 bases, with 28 bases spanning the gap. The CDR3 loop spans 19 amino acids.

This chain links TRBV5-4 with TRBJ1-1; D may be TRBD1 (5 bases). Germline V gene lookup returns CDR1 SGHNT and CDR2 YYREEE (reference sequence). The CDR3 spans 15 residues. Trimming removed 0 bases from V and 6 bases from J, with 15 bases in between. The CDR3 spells CASSLESPGLAEAFF. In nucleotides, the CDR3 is TGTGCCAGCAGCTTGGAAAGTCCAGGGCTCGCTGAAGCTTTCTTT.

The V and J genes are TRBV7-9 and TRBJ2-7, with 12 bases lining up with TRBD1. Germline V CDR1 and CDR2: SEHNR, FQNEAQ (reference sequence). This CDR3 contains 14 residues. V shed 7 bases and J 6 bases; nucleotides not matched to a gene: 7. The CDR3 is CASTGQGARGEQYF. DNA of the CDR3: TGTGCCAGCACGGGACAGGGGGCGCGCGGCGAGCAGTACTTC.

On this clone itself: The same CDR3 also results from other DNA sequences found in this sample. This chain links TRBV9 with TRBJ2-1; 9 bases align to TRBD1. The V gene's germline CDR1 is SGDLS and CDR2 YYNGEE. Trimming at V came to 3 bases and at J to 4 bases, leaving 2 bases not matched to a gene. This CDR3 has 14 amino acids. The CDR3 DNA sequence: TGTGCCAGCAGCGCCGGGACAGGGTACAATGAGCAGTTCTTC. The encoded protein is CASSAGTGYNEQFF.

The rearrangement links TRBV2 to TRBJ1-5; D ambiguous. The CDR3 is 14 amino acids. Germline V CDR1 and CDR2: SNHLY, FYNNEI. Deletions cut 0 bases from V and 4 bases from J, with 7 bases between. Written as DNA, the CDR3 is TGTGCCAGCAGTGAAGCGAGAGGGAATCAGCCCCAGCATTTT. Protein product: CASSEARGNQPQHF.

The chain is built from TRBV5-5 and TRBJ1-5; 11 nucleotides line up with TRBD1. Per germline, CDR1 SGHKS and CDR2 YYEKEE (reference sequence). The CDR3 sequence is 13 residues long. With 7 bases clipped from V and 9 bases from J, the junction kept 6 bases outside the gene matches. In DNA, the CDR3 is TGTGCCAGCGGACAGGGGGCCCCTGGGCCCCAGCATTTT. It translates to CASGQGAPGPQHF.

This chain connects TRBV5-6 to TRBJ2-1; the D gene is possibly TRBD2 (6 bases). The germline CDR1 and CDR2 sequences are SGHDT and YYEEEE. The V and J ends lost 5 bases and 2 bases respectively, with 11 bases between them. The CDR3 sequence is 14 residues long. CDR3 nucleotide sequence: TGTGCCAGCAGTTGGGACTCGGCCTACAATGAGCAGTTCTTC. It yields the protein CASSWDSAYNEQFF.

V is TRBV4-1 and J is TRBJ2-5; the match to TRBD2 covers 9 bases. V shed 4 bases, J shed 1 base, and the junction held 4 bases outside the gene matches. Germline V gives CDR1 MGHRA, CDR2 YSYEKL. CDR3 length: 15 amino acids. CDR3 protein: CASSPGTSLQETQYF. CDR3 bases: TGCGCCAGCAGCCCCGGGACTAGCCTCCAAGAGACCCAGTACTTC.

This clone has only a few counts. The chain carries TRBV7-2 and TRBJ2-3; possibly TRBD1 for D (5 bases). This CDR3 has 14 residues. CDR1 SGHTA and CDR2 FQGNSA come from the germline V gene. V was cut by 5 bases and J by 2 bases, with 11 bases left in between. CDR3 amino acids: CASSVPGLTDTQYF. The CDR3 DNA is TGTGCCAGCAGCGTGCCAGGGCTCACAGATACGCAGTATTTT.

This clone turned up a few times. CDR3 in DNA: TGTGCCAGCAGTGACTCGGGGCTAGCGGGAGCTTTAGGTCGTGGTGAGCAGTTCTTC. Translated: CASSDSGLAGALGRGEQFF. The chain is built from TRBV6-4 and TRBJ2-1, with 10 bases fitting TRBD2. Trimming at V came to 0 bases and at J to 9 bases, leaving 17 bases not matched to a gene. Per the germline V gene, CDR1 is MRHNA and CDR2 is SNTAGT. CDR3 length: 19 residues.

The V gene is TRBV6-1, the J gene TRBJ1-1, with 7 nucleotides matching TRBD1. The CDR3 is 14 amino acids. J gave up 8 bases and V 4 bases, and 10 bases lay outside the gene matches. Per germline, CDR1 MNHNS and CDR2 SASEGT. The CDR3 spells CASSVRDRTREAFF. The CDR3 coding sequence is TGTGCCAGCAGTGTTCGGGACAGAACACGAGAAGCTTTCTTT.

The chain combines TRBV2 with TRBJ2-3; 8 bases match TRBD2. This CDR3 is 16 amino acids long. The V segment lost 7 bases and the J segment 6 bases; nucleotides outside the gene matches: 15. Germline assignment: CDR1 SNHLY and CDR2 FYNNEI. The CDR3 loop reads CASNDYQRSGSDTQYF. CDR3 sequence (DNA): TGTGCCAGCAACGACTATCAGCGAAGCGGGAGTGATACGCAGTATTTT.

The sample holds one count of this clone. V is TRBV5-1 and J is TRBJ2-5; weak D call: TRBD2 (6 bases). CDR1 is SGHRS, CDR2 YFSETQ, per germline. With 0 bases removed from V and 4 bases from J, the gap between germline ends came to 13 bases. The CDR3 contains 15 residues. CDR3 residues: CASSLEGTLLETQYF. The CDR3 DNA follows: TGCGCCAGCAGCTTGGAAGGGACTCTCCTAGAGACCCAGTACTTC.

The CDR3 protein is CASRSLVPQETQYF. CDR3 nucleotides: TGTGCCAGCAGGTCTTTAGTCCCTCAAGAGACCCAGTACTTC. This chain joins TRBV2 and TRBJ2-5, with no clear D. This CDR3 is built from 14 residues. Looked up from germline, CDR1 is SNHLY and CDR2 is FYNNEI. V was cut by 6 bases and J by 2 bases, with 13 bases left in between.

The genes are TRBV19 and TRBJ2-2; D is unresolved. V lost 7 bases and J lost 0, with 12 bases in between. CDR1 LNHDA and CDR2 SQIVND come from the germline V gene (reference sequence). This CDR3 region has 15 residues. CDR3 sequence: CASTIDTPNTGELFF. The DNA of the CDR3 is TGTGCCAGTACCATCGACACCCCGAACACCGGGGAGCTGTTTTTT.

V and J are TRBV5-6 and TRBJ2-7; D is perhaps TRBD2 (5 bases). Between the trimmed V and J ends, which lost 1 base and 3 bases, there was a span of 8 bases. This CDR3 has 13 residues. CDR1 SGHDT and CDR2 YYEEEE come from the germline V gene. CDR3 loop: CASSLLRDYEQYF. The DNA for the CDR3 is TGTGCCAGCAGCTTGCTACGGGACTACGAGCAGTACTTC. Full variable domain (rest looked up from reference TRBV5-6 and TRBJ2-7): DAGVTQSPTHLIKTRGQQVTLRCSPKSGHDTVSWYQQALGQGPQFIFQYYEEEERQRGNFPDRFSGHQFPNYSSELNVNALLLGDSALYLCASSLLRDYEQYFGPGTRLTVT.

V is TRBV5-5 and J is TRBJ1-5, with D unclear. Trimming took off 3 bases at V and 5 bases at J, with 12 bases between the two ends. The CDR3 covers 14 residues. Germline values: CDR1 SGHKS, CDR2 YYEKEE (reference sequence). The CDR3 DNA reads TGTGCCAGCAGCTCAATAGACGGGGATCAGCCCCAGCATTTT. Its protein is CASSSIDGDQPQHF.

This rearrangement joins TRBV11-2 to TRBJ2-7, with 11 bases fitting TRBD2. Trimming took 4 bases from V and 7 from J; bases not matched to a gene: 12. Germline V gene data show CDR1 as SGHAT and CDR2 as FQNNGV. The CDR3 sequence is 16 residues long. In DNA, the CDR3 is TGTGCCAGCAGCTGGGACTTAGCGGGAGGGCTAAGTGAGCAGTACTTC. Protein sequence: CASSWDLAGGLSEQYF.

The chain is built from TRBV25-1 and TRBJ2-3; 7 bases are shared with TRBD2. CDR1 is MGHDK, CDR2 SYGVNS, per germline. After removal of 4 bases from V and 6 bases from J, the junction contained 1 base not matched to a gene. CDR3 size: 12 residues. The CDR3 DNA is TGTGCCAGCAGTGTACTAGCGGATACGCAGTATTTT. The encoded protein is CASSVLADTQYF.

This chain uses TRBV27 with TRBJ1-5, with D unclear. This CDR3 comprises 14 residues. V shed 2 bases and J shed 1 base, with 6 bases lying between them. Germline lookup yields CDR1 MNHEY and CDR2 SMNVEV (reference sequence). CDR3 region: CASSLGESNQPQHF. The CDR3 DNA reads TGTGCCAGCAGTTTAGGGGAGAGCAATCAGCCCCAGCATTTT.

The CDR3 bases are TGCGCCAGCAGCTTGACGGTAGGGACAGCTTTGAACACTGAAGCTTTCTTT. Its protein product is CASSLTVGTALNTEAFF. The chain combines TRBV5-1 with TRBJ1-1; TRBD1 aligns across 7 bases. This CDR3 has 17 amino acids. The germline CDR1 and CDR2 sequences are SGHRS and YFSETQ. V lost 1 base and J lost 0; bases outside the gene matches: 9.